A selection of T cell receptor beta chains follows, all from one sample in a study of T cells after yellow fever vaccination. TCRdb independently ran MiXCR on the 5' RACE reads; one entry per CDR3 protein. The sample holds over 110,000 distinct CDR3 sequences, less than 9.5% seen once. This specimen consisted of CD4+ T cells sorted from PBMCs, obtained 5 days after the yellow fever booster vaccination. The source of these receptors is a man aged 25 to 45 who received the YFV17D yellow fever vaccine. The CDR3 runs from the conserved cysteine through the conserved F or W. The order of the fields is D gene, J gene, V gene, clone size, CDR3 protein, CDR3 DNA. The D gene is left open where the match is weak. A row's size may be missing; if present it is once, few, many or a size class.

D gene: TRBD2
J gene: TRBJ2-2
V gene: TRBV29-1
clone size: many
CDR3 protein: CSVLAGLHTGELFF
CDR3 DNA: TGCAGCGTTCTAGCGGGACTGCACACCGGGGAGCTGTTTTTT

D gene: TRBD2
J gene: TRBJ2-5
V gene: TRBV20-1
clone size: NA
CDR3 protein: CCARGSGGPLNQETQYF
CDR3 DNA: TGCTGTGCTAGAGGGAGCGGGGGCCCCCTAAACCAAGAGACCCAGTACTTC

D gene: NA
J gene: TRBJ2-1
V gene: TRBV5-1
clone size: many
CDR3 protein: CASNGNPGNEQFF
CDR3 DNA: TGCGCCAGCAATGGCAATCCCGGGAATGAGCAGTTCTTC

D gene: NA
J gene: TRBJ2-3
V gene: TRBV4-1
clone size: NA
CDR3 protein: CASVKILGSTDTQYF
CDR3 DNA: TGCGCCAGCGTTAAGATCTTGGGTAGCACAGATACGCAGTATTTT

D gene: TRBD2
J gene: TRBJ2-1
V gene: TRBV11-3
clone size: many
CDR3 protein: CASSFLAGFFNEQFF
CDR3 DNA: TGTGCCAGCAGCTTTTTAGCGGGATTCTTCAATGAGCAGTTCTTC

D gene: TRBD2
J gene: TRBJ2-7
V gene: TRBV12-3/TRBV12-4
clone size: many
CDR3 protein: CASSGGLAESYEQYF
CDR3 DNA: TGTGCCAGCAGTGGAGGACTAGCGGAGTCCTACGAGCAGTACTTC

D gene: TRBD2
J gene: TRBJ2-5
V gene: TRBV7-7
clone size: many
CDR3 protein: CASSSTGLPYQETQYF
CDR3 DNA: TGTGCTAGCAGCTCCACGGGACTACCGTACCAAGAGACCCAGTACTTC

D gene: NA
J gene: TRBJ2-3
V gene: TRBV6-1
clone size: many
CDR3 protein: CASSQKGWATDTQYF
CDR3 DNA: TGTGCCAGCAGTCAAAAGGGATGGGCCACAGATACGCAGTATTTT

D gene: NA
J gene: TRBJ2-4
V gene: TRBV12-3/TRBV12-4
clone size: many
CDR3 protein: CASSLDEVNQYF
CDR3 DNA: TGTGCCAGCAGTCTCGACGAAGTCAATCAGTACTTC

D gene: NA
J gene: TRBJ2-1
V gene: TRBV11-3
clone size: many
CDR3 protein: CASSPAGTSSYNEQFF
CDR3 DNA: TGTGCCAGCAGCCCCGCGGGGACAAGCTCCTACAATGAGCAGTTCTTC

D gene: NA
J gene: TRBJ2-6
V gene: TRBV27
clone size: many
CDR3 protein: CASSPTGNPWSGANVLTF
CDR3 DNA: TGTGCCAGCAGTCCAACAGGGAACCCGTGGTCTGGGGCCAACGTCCTGACTTTC

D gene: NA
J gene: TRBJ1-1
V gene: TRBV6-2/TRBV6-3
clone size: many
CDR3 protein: CASSLQGRNTEAFF
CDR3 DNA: TGTGCCAGCAGCCTCCAGGGGCGGAACACTGAAGCTTTCTTT

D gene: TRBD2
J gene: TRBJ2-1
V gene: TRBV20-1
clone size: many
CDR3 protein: CSATTSGQTTNEQFF
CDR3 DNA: TGCAGTGCGACGACTAGCGGCCAGACAACGAATGAGCAGTTCTTC

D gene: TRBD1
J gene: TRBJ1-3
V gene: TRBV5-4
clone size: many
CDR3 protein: CASSPNRGDTIYF
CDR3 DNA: TGTGCCAGCAGCCCTAACAGGGGCGACACCATATATTTT

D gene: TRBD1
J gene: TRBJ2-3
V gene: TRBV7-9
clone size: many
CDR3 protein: CASERQGATTDTQYF
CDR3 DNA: TGTGCCAGCGAAAGACAGGGGGCGACTACAGATACGCAGTATTTT

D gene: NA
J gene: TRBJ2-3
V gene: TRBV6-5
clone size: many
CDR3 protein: CASSYSRRADTQYF
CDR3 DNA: TGTGCCAGCAGTTACTCGAGGCGGGCAGATACGCAGTATTTT

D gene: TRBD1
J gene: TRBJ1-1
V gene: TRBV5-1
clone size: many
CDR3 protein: CASSLGTGGDTEAFF
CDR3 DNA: TGCGCCAGCAGCTTGGGGACAGGGGGGGACACTGAAGCTTTCTTT

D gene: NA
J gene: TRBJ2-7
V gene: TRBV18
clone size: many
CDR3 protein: CASSTGDNYEQYF
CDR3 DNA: TGTGCCAGCTCTACGGGAGACAACTACGAGCAGTACTTC

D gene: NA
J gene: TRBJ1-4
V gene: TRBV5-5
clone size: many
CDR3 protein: CASRSWGGNEKLFF
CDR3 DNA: TGTGCCAGCAGGTCGTGGGGGGGTAATGAAAAACTGTTTTTT

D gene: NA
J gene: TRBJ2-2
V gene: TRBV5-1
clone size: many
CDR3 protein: CASSLEKTGQTGELFF
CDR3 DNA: TGCGCCAGCAGCTTGGAGAAGACTGGGCAAACCGGGGAGCTGTTTTTT

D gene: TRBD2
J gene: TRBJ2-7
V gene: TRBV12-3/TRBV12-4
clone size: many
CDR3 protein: CASSRGLAEGGQYF
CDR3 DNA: TGTGCCAGCAGCCGGGGACTAGCGGAGGGGGGGCAGTACTTC

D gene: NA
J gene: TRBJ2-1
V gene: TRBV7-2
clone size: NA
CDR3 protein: CASSVEPGLSEQFF
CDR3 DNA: TGTGCCAGCAGCGTCGAGCCGGGGCTTTCCGAGCAGTTCTTC